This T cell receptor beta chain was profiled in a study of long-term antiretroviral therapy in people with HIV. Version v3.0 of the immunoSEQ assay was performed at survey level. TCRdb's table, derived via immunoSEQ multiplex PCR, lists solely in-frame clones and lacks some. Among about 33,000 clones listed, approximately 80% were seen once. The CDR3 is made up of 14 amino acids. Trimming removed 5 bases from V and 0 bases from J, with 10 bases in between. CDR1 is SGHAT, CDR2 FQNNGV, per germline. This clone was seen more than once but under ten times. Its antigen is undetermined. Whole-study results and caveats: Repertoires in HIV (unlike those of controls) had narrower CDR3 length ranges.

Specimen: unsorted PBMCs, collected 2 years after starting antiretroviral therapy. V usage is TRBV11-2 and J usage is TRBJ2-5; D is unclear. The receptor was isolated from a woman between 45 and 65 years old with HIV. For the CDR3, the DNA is TGTGCCAGCAGCCCCTTTACCTACCAAGAGACCCAGTACTTC. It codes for CASSPFTYQETQYF.